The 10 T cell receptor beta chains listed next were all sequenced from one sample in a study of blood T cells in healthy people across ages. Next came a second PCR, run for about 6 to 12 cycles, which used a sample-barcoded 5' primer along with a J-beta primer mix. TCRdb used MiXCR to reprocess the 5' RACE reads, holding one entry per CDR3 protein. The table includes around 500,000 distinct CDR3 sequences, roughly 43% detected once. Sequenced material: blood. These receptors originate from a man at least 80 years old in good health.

The CDR3, as DNA: TGTGCCAGCAGCGAGAGGGACAGAGCCTACAATGAGCAGTTCTTC. Its protein is CASSERDRAYNEQFF. This chain connects TRBV5-6 to TRBJ2-1; 7 nucleotides align to TRBD1. Germline V gene data show CDR1 as SGHDT and CDR2 as YYEEEE. The CDR3 is made up of 15 amino acids. Trimming cost V 4 bases and J 2 bases; bases outside gene matches: 6.

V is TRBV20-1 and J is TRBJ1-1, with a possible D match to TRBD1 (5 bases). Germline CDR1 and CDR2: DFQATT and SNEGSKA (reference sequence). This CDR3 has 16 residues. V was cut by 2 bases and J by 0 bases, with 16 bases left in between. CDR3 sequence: CSARTPGRGMNTEAFF. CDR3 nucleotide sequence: TGCAGTGCTAGAACCCCCGGGAGGGGAATGAACACTGAAGCTTTCTTT.

The CDR3 protein is CASSSTSGRAGATDTQYF. The CDR3 DNA is TGTGCCAGCAGCTCCACCAGCGGGAGGGCCGGAGCCACAGATACGCAGTATTTT. The chain recombines TRBV7-9 with TRBJ2-3; 10 bases agree with TRBD2. In germline, CDR1 is SEHNR, CDR2 FQNEAQ (reference sequence). Unmatched junction bases numbered 12, after V lost 4 bases and J lost 2 bases. This CDR3 comprises 18 residues.

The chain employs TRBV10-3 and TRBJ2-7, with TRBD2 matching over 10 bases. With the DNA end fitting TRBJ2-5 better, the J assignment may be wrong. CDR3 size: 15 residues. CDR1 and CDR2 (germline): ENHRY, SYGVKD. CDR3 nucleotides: TGTGCCATCAGCCCCTGGCTAGCGGGAGTGAAGACCCAGTACTTC. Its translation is CAISPWLAGVKTQYF.

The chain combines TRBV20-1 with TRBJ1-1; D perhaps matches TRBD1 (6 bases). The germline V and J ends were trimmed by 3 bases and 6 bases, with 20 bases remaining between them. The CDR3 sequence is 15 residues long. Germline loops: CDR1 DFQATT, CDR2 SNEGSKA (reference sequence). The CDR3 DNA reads TGCAGTGCTAGCACTAGCAGGGGTGAAGCCGCTGAAGCTTTCTTT. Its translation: CSASTSRGEAAEAFF.

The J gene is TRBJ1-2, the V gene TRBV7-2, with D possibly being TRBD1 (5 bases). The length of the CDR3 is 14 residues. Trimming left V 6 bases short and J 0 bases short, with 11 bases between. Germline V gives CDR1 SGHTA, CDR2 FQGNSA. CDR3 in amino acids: CASRRQSSNYGYTF. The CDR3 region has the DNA TGTGCCAGCAGAAGACAGTCTTCTAACTATGGCTACACCTTC. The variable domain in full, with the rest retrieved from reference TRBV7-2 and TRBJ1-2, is GAGVSQSPSNKVTEKGKDVELRCDPISGHTALYWYRQSLGQGLEFLIYFQGNSAPDKSGLPSDRFSAERTGGSVSTLTIQRTQQEDSAVYLCASRRQSSNYGYTFGSGTRLTVV.

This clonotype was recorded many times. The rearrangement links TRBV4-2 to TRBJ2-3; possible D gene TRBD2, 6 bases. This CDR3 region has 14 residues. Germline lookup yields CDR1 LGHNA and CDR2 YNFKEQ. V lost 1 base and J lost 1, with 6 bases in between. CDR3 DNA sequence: TGTGCCAGCAGCCAAGGACTAGGCACAGATACGCAGTATTTT. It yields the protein CASSQGLGTDTQYF.

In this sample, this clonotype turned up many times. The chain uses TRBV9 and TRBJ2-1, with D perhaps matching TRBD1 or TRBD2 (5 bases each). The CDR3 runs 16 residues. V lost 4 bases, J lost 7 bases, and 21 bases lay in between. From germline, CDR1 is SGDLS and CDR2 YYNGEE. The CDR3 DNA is TGTGCCAGCAGCCCGGCTTTTTCTCGGGGACGGAATGAGCAGTTCTTC. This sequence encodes CASSPAFSRGRNEQFF.

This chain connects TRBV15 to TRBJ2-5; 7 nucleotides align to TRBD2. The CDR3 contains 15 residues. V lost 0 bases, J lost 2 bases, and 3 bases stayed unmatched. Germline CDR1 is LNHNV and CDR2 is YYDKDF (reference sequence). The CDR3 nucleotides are TGTGCCACCAGCAGAGATCGGGAGGATCAAGAGACCCAGTACTTC. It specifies CATSRDREDQETQYF.

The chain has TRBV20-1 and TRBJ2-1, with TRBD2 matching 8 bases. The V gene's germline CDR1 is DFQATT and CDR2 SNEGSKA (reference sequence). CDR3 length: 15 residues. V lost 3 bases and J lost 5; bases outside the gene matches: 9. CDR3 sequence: CSASLSRGGNNEQFF. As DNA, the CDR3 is TGCAGTGCTAGTTTGTCCCGGGGGGGGAACAATGAGCAGTTCTTC.